These 22 T cell receptor beta chains were all obtained from the same sample, sequenced in a study of regulatory T cells in long-lasting Graves disease. Time point of the sample: newly diagnosed GD, antithyroid drugs for less than 3 months. The TCR library used RNA extracted from PBMCs. For TCR beta, libraries came from iRepertoire HTBI primers and Arm-PCR of CDR3 regions. TCRdb recomputed calls from the multiplex PCR reads with MiXCR, one row per CDR3 protein. Seen here are around 480,000 distinct CDR3 sequences, roughly 16% observed once, and the top ten hold more than 20%. This same sample was also taken into another study, of T cells in Graves' hyperthyroidism and ophthalmopathy.

Sequences were derived from peripheral blood mononuclear cells (PBMCs), sampled at new diagnosis, from a patient treated with antithyroid drugs. The receptors were gathered from a middle-aged woman with Graves disease.

This clonotype appeared a few times. J is TRBJ1-6 and V is TRBV27; D might be TRBD1 (5 bases). Germline V gene lookup returns CDR1 MNHEY and CDR2 SMNVEV (reference sequence). The V end lost 0 bases, the J end lost 10 bases, and 13 bases lay between the germline ends. This CDR3 is 15 amino acids long. The CDR3 protein is CASSLSRGLGSPLHF. CDR3 nucleotide sequence: TGTGCCAGCAGTTTATCGAGGGGATTAGGGTCACCCCTCCACTTT.

Ten or more counts support this clonotype. Written as DNA, the CDR3 is TGTGCCAGCAGTGAACTAGCCAGGTACACAGATACGCAGTATTTT. It is translated as CASSELARYTDTQYF. The chain employs TRBV2 and TRBJ2-3; TRBD2 is a possible D gene (5 bases). From germline, CDR1 is SNHLY and CDR2 FYNNEI. This CDR3 is built from 15 residues. The germline V and J ends were trimmed by 2 bases and 2 bases, with 11 bases remaining between them.

This chain links TRBV5-1 with TRBJ2-7; D remains ambiguous. Trimming took 5 bases from V and 9 from J, leaving 15 bases between them. The CDR3 has 12 residues. The germline V gene encodes CDR1 SGHRS and CDR2 YFSETQ. The CDR3 loop is CASRTQWGGQYF. The CDR3 nucleotides read TGCGCCAGCAGAACCCAGTGGGGTGGGCAGTACTTC.

The table lists this clonotype with a few counts. The chain recombines TRBV24-1 with TRBJ2-2; 10 nucleotides match TRBD1. This CDR3 region has 15 residues. V gave up 6 bases and J gave up 3 bases; unmatched junction bases: 3. From germline, CDR1 is KGHDR and CDR2 SFDVKD. In DNA form, the CDR3 reads TGTGCCACCAGTCCCGGGACAGGGGACACCGGGGAGCTGTTTTTT. Amino acid sequence: CATSPGTGDTGELFF.

The rearrangement links TRBV28 to TRBJ1-4; 10 positions match TRBD1. The V gene's germline CDR1 is MDHEN and CDR2 SYDVKM. The junction had 5 bases not matched to a gene; V was cut back by 3 bases and J by 7 bases. The CDR3 covers 15 residues. CDR3 coding DNA: TGTGCCAGCAGTTTGCCCGGGACAGGGGTTGAAAAACTGTTTTTT. As protein: CASSLPGTGVEKLFF.

This clonotype showed up many times. V and J are TRBV12-3 or TRBV12-4 and TRBJ2-1; D perhaps matches TRBD1 (7 bases). The germline V and J ends were trimmed by 5 bases and 4 bases, with 21 bases remaining between them. The length of the CDR3 is 17 residues. The CDR3 is CASSPPAGTAVYNEQFF. DNA for the CDR3: TGTGCCAGCAGTCCTCCCGCGGGGACAGCGGTGTACAATGAGCAGTTCTTC.

In its sample, this clonotype was seen many times. This chain links TRBV12-3 or TRBV12-4 with TRBJ2-3; 8 bases match TRBD2. The CDR3 has 21 amino acids. Trimming removed 6 bases from V and 0 bases from J; junction bases left unmatched: 23. The CDR3 DNA reads TGTGCCAGCAGGGACGAAAAATACAAGCGGGGGCTTCAGCTGAGCACAGATACGCAGTATTTT. Residues: CASRDEKYKRGLQLSTDTQYF.

This chain uses TRBV28 with TRBJ1-5, with a tentative D call TRBD1 (6 bases). CDR1 and CDR2 from the germline V gene are MDHEN and SYDVKM. The CDR3 contains 17 residues. The germline V and J ends were trimmed by 6 bases and 3 bases, with 21 bases remaining between them. CDR3 residues: CASRSRGPGQFNQPQHF. In DNA, the CDR3 is TGTGCCAGCAGGTCTCGTGGCCCCGGACAGTTCAATCAGCCCCAGCATTTT.

This clonotype was seen only a few times. The CDR3, as DNA: TGTGCCAGCAGTTTAGTACAGGGGGCTAATGAGCAGTTCTTC. Protein product: CASSLVQGANEQFF. The chain carries TRBV12-3 or TRBV12-4 and TRBJ2-1; 9 bases fit TRBD1. The V and J ends lost 1 base and 7 bases, in that order; junction bases with no gene match: 2. The CDR3 runs to 14 residues.

This clonotype was found many times. The chain combines TRBV6-1 with TRBJ2-3; D might be TRBD2 (5 bases). From germline, CDR1 is MNHNS and CDR2 SASEGT. Between the trimmed V and J ends, which lost 3 bases and 1 base, there was a span of 14 bases. This CDR3 spans 16 amino acids. CDR3 nucleotides: TGTGCCAGCAGTGATTTCACACGGGGAGGCACAGATACGCAGTATTTT. Translated, it gives CASSDFTRGGTDTQYF.

This clonotype was counted a few times. The rearrangement joins TRBV19 to TRBJ1-1; perhaps TRBD1 as D (6 bases). CDR3 size: 14 residues. V shed 0 bases and J shed 6 bases, with 11 bases lying between them. CDR1 is LNHDA, CDR2 SQIVND, per germline (reference sequence). This CDR3 is CASSIDWQGPEAFF. CDR3 coding DNA: TGTGCCAGTAGTATAGATTGGCAGGGGCCTGAAGCTTTCTTT.

This clonotype showed up many times. The CDR3 region has the DNA TGTGCCAGCAGTTACGCTAGGGGGCGCGGTGAAAAACTGTTTTTT. Translation: CASSYARGRGEKLFF. The chain has TRBV6-5 and TRBJ1-4, with TRBD1 identical over 7 bases. The trim removed 2 bases at V and 7 bases at J, leaving 7 bases unmatched. The CDR3 length is 15 residues. Germline V gene data show CDR1 as MNHEY and CDR2 as SVGAGI.

Turning to this clonotype: A read error may be the cause here, since a much bigger clone is one base away. CDR3 bases: TGTGCCATCAGTGACCCTGGGCTAGCGGGAGCCTACGAGCAGTTCTTC. Its protein is CAISDPGLAGAYEQFF. The chain recombines TRBV10-3 with TRBJ2-1, with 10 bases identical to TRBD2. V lost 3 bases and J lost 10; bases outside the gene matches: 12. The CDR3 is 16 amino acids. Germline V CDR1 and CDR2: ENHRY, SYGVKD.

This clonotype was counted ten times or more. CDR3 amino acids: CASAGGRGDTQYF. CDR3 DNA sequence: TGTGCCAGCGCCGGGGGGCGCGGAGATACGCAGTATTTT. The rearrangement joins TRBV12-3 or TRBV12-4 to TRBJ2-3; a possible D gene is TRBD2 (7 bases). The CDR3 totals 13 residues. Trimming removed 8 bases at V and 5 bases at J, with 14 bases between.

This clonotype was seen ten or more times. The chain links TRBV20-1 to TRBJ1-1; tentatively, D is TRBD1 (6 bases). The ends were cut back, 0 bases at V and 0 bases at J, with 11 bases in the middle. There are 15 residues in the CDR3. Looked up from germline, CDR1 is DFQATT and CDR2 is SNEGSKA (reference sequence). CDR3 protein: CSARDGGSMNTEAFF. In nucleotides, the CDR3 is TGCAGTGCTAGAGATGGGGGCAGCATGAACACTGAAGCTTTCTTT.

In regard to this clonotype: At one end, the junction sequence differs from germline, possibly due to a read error. The rearrangement uses TRBV6-1 and TRBJ1-2, with a tentative D call TRBD1 (5 bases). CDR1 is MNHNS, CDR2 SASEGT, per germline. The CDR3 covers 14 residues. CDR3 nucleotide sequence: TGTGCCGGCAGTGAAGCGGGGCATAACTATGGCTACACCTTC. This sequence encodes CAGSEAGHNYGYTF.

This clonotype was counted only a few times. The chain couples TRBV24-1 to TRBJ1-2; D ambiguous. The germline CDR1 and CDR2 sequences are KGHDR and SFDVKD. The CDR3 length is 11 residues. V lost 0 bases and J 5 bases, leaving 0 bases between the germline ends. The CDR3: CATSDLYGYTF. CDR3 nucleotides: TGTGCCACCAGTGATTTGTATGGCTACACCTTC.

This clonotype has only a few counts. The CDR3 sequence is CASSPSGPNTEAFF. Written as DNA, the CDR3 is TGTGCCAGCAGCCCTAGTGGGCCTAACACTGAAGCTTTCTTT. This chain joins TRBV7-3 and TRBJ1-1; D remains ambiguous. CDR1 SGHTA and CDR2 FQGTGA come from the germline V gene. Trimming pared 5 bases from V and 2 bases from J, leaving 12 bases between. CDR3 length: 14 residues.

Many counts were recorded for this clonotype. This chain connects TRBV24-1 to TRBJ2-1, with 7 nucleotides matching TRBD1. Germline assignment: CDR1 KGHDR and CDR2 SFDVKD. CDR3 length: 16 residues. V was pared by 4 bases and J by 8 bases, with 13 bases of the junction left unmatched. CDR3 sequence (DNA): TGTGCCACCAGTGACCTTCCGGGACAGCCACCGCATGAGCAGTTCTTC. Translating gives CATSDLPGQPPHEQFF.

V usage is TRBV5-1 and J usage is TRBJ2-5; TRBD1 is a possible D gene (5 bases). In germline, CDR1 is SGHRS, CDR2 YFSETQ. With 0 bases removed from V and 3 bases from J, the gap between germline ends came to 12 bases. The CDR3 is 15 amino acids. CDR3 amino acids: CASSLGNPREETQYF. CDR3 coding DNA: TGCGCCAGCAGCTTGGGAAATCCCAGGGAAGAGACCCAGTACTTC.

This clonotype showed up many times. The gene calls are TRBV2 and TRBJ1-3, with a tentative D call TRBD1 (5 bases). The CDR3 contains 15 residues. Between the trimmed V and J ends, which lost 5 bases and 1 base, there was a span of 12 bases. CDR1 is SNHLY and CDR2 is FYNNEI in the germline V gene. The chain's CDR3 is CASSPEQASGNTIYF. As DNA, the CDR3 is TGTGCCAGCAGTCCAGAACAGGCGTCTGGAAACACCATATATTTT.

The chain has TRBV18 and TRBJ2-5; no definite D call. CDR1 KGHSH and CDR2 LQKENI come from the germline V gene. This CDR3 spans 16 amino acids. V gave up 3 bases and J gave up 1 base, with 15 bases separating them. Written as DNA, the CDR3 is TGTGCCAGCTCACCCCTCGGGTCCCCGACCCAAGAGACCCAGTACTTC. Translated: CASSPLGSPTQETQYF.